The present T cell receptor beta chain was sequenced within a study of blood T cells in healthy people across ages. This clonotype was detected ten times or more. Its antigen remains unknown. The J segment lost 1 base and the V segment lost 5 bases, leaving 4 bases of the junction unmatched. The CDR3 contains 14 residues. Germline CDR1 MGHDK, CDR2 SYGVNS. Whole-study findings and limits: In older individuals, TCR beta diversity per million T cells was lower, falling roughly linearly with age. Unsorted PBMCs ruled out conclusive naive versus antigen-experienced comparison.

Primed by a sample-barcoded 5' primer and a J-beta primer mix, a second PCR proceeded for roughly 6 to 12 cycles. TCRdb re-analysed the 5' RACE reads in MiXCR, keeping a single row per CDR3 protein. The sample shows around 1,100,000 distinct CDR3 sequences, more than 30% of them seen only once. The TCR sequence derives from a man aged 18 to 30 in good health. The sample consisted of blood. The genes are TRBV25-1 and TRBJ1-2; TRBD1 matches 7 bases. CDR3 sequence (DNA): TGTGCCAGCAGTCGCGGACAGGTTAACTATGGCTACACCTTC. Its protein product is CASSRGQVNYGYTF.